This entry concerns a single T cell receptor (beta chain). Antigen unknown. TCRdb re-called the 5' RACE reads with MiXCR, one entry per CDR3 protein. The data hold approximately 40,000 distinct CDR3 sequences, with under 20% observed a single time. This CDR3 is built from 18 residues. The germline CDR1 and CDR2 sequences are SGHRS and YFSETQ. V lost 9 bases and J lost 3; bases outside the gene matches: 23. Naive CD4+ T cells were purified with Tregs depleted by CD25. Study findings and constraints: Whole repertoires were not studied in the larger cohort, only one V-J beta rearrangement. Greatest tumor Treg TCR overlap was with tumor naive CD4+ cells. The TCR gene usage of tumor memory CD4+ T cells clustered together with blood and lymph node memory CD4+ cells and with lymph node naive CD4+ cells.

The chain employs TRBV5-1 and TRBJ2-7; 8 bases are a match to TRBD1. The source of this sequence is a female donor with breast cancer. Sequencing input: naive CD4+ T cells sorted from a lymph node. Described subset: naive CD4+ T cells, CD4+CD45RA+CD25-. The CDR3 DNA reads as TGCGCCACCCGGGGAGGAGGACGGGCAGGGGGCGCCAACTACGAGCAGTACTTC. As protein: CATRGGGRAGGANYEQYF.